This T cell receptor beta chain was profiled in a study of early T cells in non-severe SARS-CoV-2 infection. About the study: From unsorted whole blood, bulk RNA was sequenced, and the chains remained unpaired. Study conclusions and caveats: Private and CD4 specificities were missed by VDJdb matching, which favored anti-spike CD8 responses.

TCRdb re-called the 5' RACE reads with MiXCR, one entry per CDR3 protein. The data contain fewer than 40,000 distinct CDR3 sequences, roughly 6.6% of them singletons. This clonotype was picked up many times. As yet, its antigen is unknown. The sample was whole blood. The receptor's source is an adult who was a healthcare worker with PCR-confirmed SARS-CoV-2 infection or an uninfected control (not recorded which).

CDR3 sequence (DNA): TGTGCCAGCAGTTCCATAGGACAGGGGGCCACTGAAGCTTTCTTT. Residues: CASSSIGQGATEAFF. The chain couples TRBV28 to TRBJ1-1, with 11 bases fitting TRBD1. CDR1 and CDR2 (germline): MDHEN, SYDVKM. Trimming cost V 4 bases and J 4 bases; bases outside gene matches: 5. CDR3 length: 15 amino acids.